These 28 T cell receptor beta chains were sequenced from one sample in a study of glioma-infiltrating T cells. The iRepertoire nested amplicon-rescue multiplex PCR amplified TCR alpha and beta CDR3s from RNA. MiXCR was run by TCRdb on the multiplex PCR reads, yielding one entry per CDR3 protein. The sample gives around 190,000 distinct CDR3 sequences, roughly 45% of which show up once; under 6.5% is in the top ten. Sequenced input: glioma tissue, nonneoplastic brain tissue, or PBMCs (not recorded which). The receptors stem from a human donor with low-grade glioma or glioblastoma, undergoing nonglioma brain surgery, or in good health (not recorded which).

To note about this clonotype: Possible read error: a much larger clone is one base away. The J gene is TRBJ2-1, the V gene TRBV28, with TRBD2 as a possible D gene (6 bases). This CDR3 has 15 amino acids. V shed 6 bases and J shed 13 bases, with 25 bases lying between them. Germline V gene data show CDR1 as MDHEN and CDR2 as SYDVKM. The CDR3 reads CASRGGRGFQETQFF. Written as DNA, the CDR3 is TGTGCCAGCAGGGGGGGACGGGGATTCCAAGAGACCCAGTTCTTC.

At least ten counts were recorded for this clonotype. The chain recombines TRBV12-5 with TRBJ2-3; a possible D gene is TRBD1 (5 bases). Trimming removed 3 bases at V and 2 bases at J, with 15 bases between. CDR1 and CDR2 (germline): LGHNT, FRNRAP. The CDR3 sequence is 16 residues long. The CDR3 nucleotides are TGTGCTAGTGGTTTAATCGTTGTGGGGCACACAGATACGCAGTATTTT. Residues: CASGLIVVGHTDTQYF.

With regard to this clonotype: Since no conserved phenylalanine or tryptophan closes the CDR3, a read error is the likely cause. The J gene is TRBJ1-1, the V gene TRBV28; TRBD1 matches at 7 bases. CDR3 length: 15 amino acids. The germline CDR1 and CDR2 sequences are MDHEN and SYDVKM. V gave up 1 base and J gave up 4 bases; unmatched junction bases: 6. CDR3 protein: CASSLSTGTITEAFL. CDR3 DNA sequence: TGTGCCAGCAGTTTATCGACAGGGACTATCACTGAAGCTTTCTTA.

This clonotype showed up many times. V usage is TRBV27 and J usage is TRBJ1-1; 7 bases are a match to TRBD1. J was trimmed by 4 bases and V by 6 bases; bases with no gene match: 5. Germline V gives CDR1 MNHEY, CDR2 SMNVEV (reference sequence). The CDR3 loop spans 13 amino acids. This CDR3 reads CASRNTGVTEAFF. In nucleotides, the CDR3 is TGTGCCAGCAGAAATACAGGGGTCACTGAAGCTTTCTTT.

On this clonotype itself: The conserved phenylalanine or tryptophan is not found at the CDR3 terminus, so this likely reflects a read error. The V gene is TRBV20-1, the J gene TRBJ1-2, with D possibly being TRBD1 (5 bases). The V gene's germline CDR1 is DFQATT and CDR2 SNEGSKA (reference sequence). The V gene lost 6 bases and the J gene lost 6 bases, with 26 bases spanning the gap. The CDR3 length is 16 residues. The CDR3 DNA sequence: TGCAGTGCCCCCAATAGGGGAGAAAGGAGAAGAAATGGCTACACCTTA. The encoded protein is CSAPNRGERRRNGYTL.

With respect to this clonotype: Because the CDR3 is missing its conserved closing phenylalanine or tryptophan, this is likely a read error. This sequence joins TRBV7-2 and TRBJ2-7; the D gene could be TRBD1 or TRBD2 (5 bases each). Germline loops: CDR1 SGHTA, CDR2 FQGNSA. V was clipped by 5 bases and J by 5 bases, with 13 bases between them. The CDR3 contains 13 residues. The CDR3, as DNA: TGTGCCAGCAGCCGTGGGGGATCCCACGAGCAGTACTAC. This codes for CASSRGGSHEQYY.

Comments on this clonotype: A much larger clonotype is one base distant, so this may be a read error. The chain links TRBV20-1 to TRBJ2-7, with a possible D match to TRBD2 (5 bases). This CDR3 is built from 13 residues. Trimming removed 3 bases at V and 5 bases at J, with 14 bases between. Germline CDR1 and CDR2: DFQATT and SNEGSKA (reference sequence). Written as DNA, the CDR3 is TGCAGTGCTAGTTCGGCTAGCACCAACGAGCAGTACTTC. Protein product: CSASSASTNEQYF.

This rearrangement joins TRBV12-3 or TRBV12-4 to TRBJ2-5; 11 bases align to TRBD2. Germline trimming cut 7 bases from V and 9 bases from J; bases unmatched to any gene: 10. The CDR3 spans 14 residues. CDR3 residues: CASIATSGNQAQYF. Written as DNA, the CDR3 is TGTGCCAGCATAGCGACTAGCGGGAACCAGGCCCAGTACTTC.

This chain uses TRBV19 with TRBJ1-4; D unresolved. Trimming pared 1 base from V and 8 bases from J, leaving 14 bases between. CDR1 LNHDA and CDR2 SQIVND come from the germline V gene (reference sequence). The CDR3 has 15 residues. The CDR3 DNA reads TGTGCCAGTAGTATAGCCCAAGCTGGCAAGGAAAAACTGTTTTTT. Translation: CASSIAQAGKEKLFF.

This clonotype has at least ten counts. This chain joins TRBV6-1 and TRBJ2-1, with 10 positions matching TRBD2. Trimming at V came to 6 bases and at J to 3 bases, leaving 5 bases not matched to a gene. The V gene's germline CDR1 is MNHNS and CDR2 SASEGT. CDR3 size: 15 residues. The CDR3, as DNA: TGTGCCAGCAGCGCCAGCGGGAGGGTCTACAATGAGCAGTTCTTC. Protein: CASSASGRVYNEQFF.

The chain is built from TRBV18 and TRBJ2-7, with TRBD1 matching over 9 bases. CDR1 and CDR2 (germline): KGHSH, LQKENI. This CDR3 is built from 14 residues. V was pared by 6 bases and J by 4 bases, with 7 bases of the junction left unmatched. The CDR3 nucleotides are TGTGCCAGCTCCTCCGGGACAGGGATGTACGAGCAGTACTTC. Protein product: CASSSGTGMYEQYF.

This clonotype appeared a few times. A much larger clone is a single base away; this may be a read error. The rearrangement links TRBV2 to TRBJ1-1; 11 bases match TRBD1. Germline V gives CDR1 SNHLY, CDR2 FYNNEI. Unmatched junction bases numbered 8, after V lost 5 bases and J lost 3 bases. CDR3 length: 16 amino acids. CDR3 in DNA: TGTGCCAGCAGTCGGGACAGGGGGGCGTCCCACACTGAAGCTTTCTTT. Translation gives CASSRDRGASHTEAFF.

J is TRBJ2-1 and V is TRBV12-3 or TRBV12-4; possible D gene TRBD2, 6 bases. V shed 7 bases and J shed 9 bases, with 19 bases lying between them. The CDR3 covers 14 residues. CDR3 protein: CASTEDYAQGEQFF. CDR3 DNA sequence: TGTGCCAGCACCGAGGACTACGCTCAGGGTGAGCAGTTCTTC.

Worth noting for this clonotype: This sequence may be a read error, since a much larger clone differs from it by one base. The chain recombines TRBV2 with TRBJ1-1; 8 positions match TRBD1. There are 15 residues in the CDR3. Germline assignment: CDR1 SNHLY and CDR2 FYNNEI. With 5 bases clipped from V and 2 bases from J, the junction kept 7 bases outside the gene matches. CDR3 sequence: CASSPSRGLNTEAFF. CDR3 DNA: TGTGCCAGCAGTCCCTCCAGGGGGCTAAACACTGAAGCTTTCTTT.

Details on this clonotype: This may be a read error, as it is one base from a much larger clone. The gene calls are TRBV7-2 and TRBJ2-3; D gene uncertain. Germline values: CDR1 SGHTA, CDR2 FQGNSA. The CDR3 totals 14 residues. CDR3: CANSLALSTDTQYF. CDR3 sequence (DNA): TGTGCCAACAGCTTGGCATTGAGCACAGATACGCAGTATTTT. The complete variable domain, with remaining parts taken from reference TRBV7-2 and TRBJ2-3, reads GAGVSQSPSNKVTEKGKDVELRCDPISGHTALYWYRQSLGQGLEFLIYFQGNSAPDKSGLPSDRFSAERTGGSVSTLTIQRTQQEDSAVYLCANSLALSTDTQYFGPGTRLTVL.

This clonotype was seen many times. V and J are TRBV20-1 and TRBJ2-7; maybe TRBD1 (5 bases). The CDR3 length is 13 residues. V shed 6 bases and J shed 3 bases, with 15 bases lying between them. From germline, CDR1 is DFQATT and CDR2 SNEGSKA (reference sequence). CDR3 amino acids: CSARTADSYEQYF. The CDR3, as DNA: TGCAGTGCGCGAACCGCAGACAGCTACGAGCAGTACTTC.

This clonotype came up a few times. The gene calls are TRBV18 and TRBJ1-1; tentatively, D is TRBD1 (6 bases). From germline, CDR1 is KGHSH and CDR2 LQKENI. Trimming took off 2 bases at V and 5 bases at J, with 9 bases between the two ends. The CDR3 is made up of 13 amino acids. CDR3 DNA sequence: TGTGCCAGCTCACCAAACAGGGATACTGAAGCTTTCTTT. This gives the protein CASSPNRDTEAFF.

This clonotype was observed a handful of times. The rearrangement links TRBV2 to TRBJ2-3, with a tentative D call TRBD2 (6 bases). The V end lost 1 base, the J end lost 1 base, and 9 bases lay between the germline ends. The germline CDR1 and CDR2 sequences are SNHLY and FYNNEI. The CDR3 sequence is 15 residues long. Here the CDR3 DNA reads TGTGCCAGCAGTGAAGGCGGGATCGGCACAGATACGCAGTATTTT. Amino acid sequence: CASSEGGIGTDTQYF.

The chain employs TRBV19 and TRBJ2-7, with TRBD1 matching 12 bases. Germline loops: CDR1 LNHDA, CDR2 SQIVND (reference sequence). J gave up 2 bases and V 5 bases, and 10 bases lay outside the gene matches. There are 17 residues in the CDR3. As DNA, the CDR3 is TGTGCCAGTAGTTTCCGGCTAGGGACAGGGGGCACCTACGAGCAGTACTTC. Translation: CASSFRLGTGGTYEQYF.

This clonotype was counted at least ten times. V gene TRBV27 combines with J gene TRBJ1-2; TRBD1 aligns across 7 bases. The CDR3 has 14 amino acids. The germline CDR1 and CDR2 sequences are MNHEY and SMNVEV (reference sequence). V shed 3 bases and J 3 bases; nucleotides not matched to a gene: 4. The CDR3 protein is CASSFHRGHYGYTF. Written as DNA, the CDR3 is TGTGCCAGCAGTTTCCACAGGGGACACTATGGCTACACCTTC.

This clonotype was counted between two and nine times. This chain uses TRBV7-9 with TRBJ1-2; 8 positions agree with TRBD1. Germline V gene sequence: CDR1 SEHNR, CDR2 FQNEAQ (reference sequence). V was clipped by 5 bases and J by 1 base; unmatched bases: 6. This CDR3 has 15 amino acids. The DNA for the CDR3 is TGTGCCAGCAGCCCAGCGGACAGGGATAACTATGGCTACACCTTC. Protein: CASSPADRDNYGYTF.

For this clonotype: It may be a read error: a sequence one base away is much more abundant. This sequence joins TRBV20-1 and TRBJ2-7, with 8 bases identical to TRBD2. The germline V gene encodes CDR1 DFQATT and CDR2 SNEGSKA (reference sequence). The CDR3 loop spans 15 amino acids. Losses at the gene ends were 6 bases for V and 0 bases for J; bases not matched to a gene: 10. CDR3 nucleotide sequence: TGCAGTGCAATTTCCAAAGCGGGAGACTCCTACGAGCAGTACTTC. It yields the protein CSAISKAGDSYEQYF.

This clonotype was seen repeatedly, ten times or more. The chain is built from TRBV6-1 and TRBJ1-2, with D perhaps matching TRBD1 (6 bases). This CDR3 has 15 amino acids. Trimming removed 10 bases from V and 2 bases from J, with 20 bases in between. Per the germline V gene, CDR1 is MNHNS and CDR2 is SASEGT. The CDR3 region has the DNA TGTGCCACCAAAGAGTCAGGGGCCCAAAACTATGGCTACACCTTC. Translated: CATKESGAQNYGYTF.

Ten or more counts support this clonotype. V and J are TRBV28 and TRBJ2-2, with D unclear. V was cut by 8 bases and J by 3 bases, with 7 bases left in between. The germline gives CDR1 MDHEN, CDR2 SYDVKM. CDR3 length: 12 amino acids. The CDR3, as DNA: TGTGCCAGCGCCCGGGACACCGGGGAGCTGTTTTTT. Protein: CASARDTGELFF. Using reference TRBV28 and TRBJ2-2 for the parts outside the CDR3, the full variable domain is DVKVTQSSRYLVKRTGEKVFLECVQDMDHENMFWYRQDPGLGLRLIYFSYDVKMKEKGDIPEGYSVSREKKERFSLILESASTNQTSMYLCASARDTGELFFGEGSRLTVL.

The rearrangement uses TRBV6-1 and TRBJ2-1; TRBD2 aligns across 12 bases. Germline-derived CDR1 and CDR2 are MNHNS and SASEGT. The CDR3 extends over 20 amino acids. The J segment lost 0 bases and the V segment lost 5 bases, leaving 14 bases of the junction unmatched. The CDR3 DNA reads TGTGCCAGCAGTACACCACTAGCGGGAGGTCTATTGAGCTCCTACAATGAGCAGTTCTTC. Residues: CASSTPLAGGLLSSYNEQFF.

CDR3 protein: CSVESSRHEQYF. CDR3 DNA: TGCAGCGTCGAAAGCTCCCGACACGAGCAGTACTTC. The chain carries TRBV29-1 and TRBJ2-7; D gene ambiguous. Trimming stripped 6 bases from V and 5 bases from J, with 14 bases between. Germline CDR1 is SQVTM and CDR2 is ANQGSEA. CDR3 length equals 12 residues.

This clonotype was found many times. The chain couples TRBV11-2 to TRBJ1-1, with 8 bases fitting TRBD1. Germline CDR1 SGHAT, CDR2 FQNNGV. The CDR3 loop spans 15 amino acids. V was clipped by 3 bases and J by 0 bases; unmatched bases: 3. The chain's CDR3 is CASSLTGVMNTEAFF. For the CDR3, the DNA is TGTGCCAGCAGCTTGACAGGGGTGATGAACACTGAAGCTTTCTTT.

This clonotype has a count of ten or more. CDR3 loop: CASSLFTGSYEQYF. CDR3 coding DNA: TGTGCCAGCAGTTTATTTACAGGCTCCTACGAGCAGTACTTC. The chain is built from TRBV27 and TRBJ2-7, with a tentative D call TRBD1 (5 bases). Trimming removed 1 base at V and 0 bases at J, with 7 bases between. The CDR3 consists of 14 residues. The germline CDR1 and CDR2 sequences are MNHEY and SMNVEV (reference sequence).